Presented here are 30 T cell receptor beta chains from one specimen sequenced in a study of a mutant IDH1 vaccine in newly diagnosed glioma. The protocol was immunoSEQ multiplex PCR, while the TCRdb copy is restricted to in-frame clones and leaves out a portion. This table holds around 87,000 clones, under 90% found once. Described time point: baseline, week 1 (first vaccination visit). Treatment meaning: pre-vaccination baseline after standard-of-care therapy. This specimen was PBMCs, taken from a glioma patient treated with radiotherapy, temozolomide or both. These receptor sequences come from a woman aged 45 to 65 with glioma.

The DNA for the CDR3 is TGTGCCAGCAGCTTAGTGCCGGACACCGCCTCTTTCTTT. It translates to CASSLVPDTASFF. This chain joins TRBV11-2 and TRBJ1-1; perhaps TRBD1 as D (5 bases). Germline lookup yields CDR1 SGHAT and CDR2 FQNNGV. The V end was cut by 1 base, the J end by 12 bases, with 15 bases between. CDR3 length: 13 amino acids.

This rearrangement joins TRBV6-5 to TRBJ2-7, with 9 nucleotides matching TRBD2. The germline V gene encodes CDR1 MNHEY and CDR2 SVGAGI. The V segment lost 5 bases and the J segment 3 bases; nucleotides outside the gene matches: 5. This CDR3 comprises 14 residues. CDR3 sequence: CASSPTSGFYEQYF. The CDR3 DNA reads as TGTGCCAGCAGTCCCACTAGCGGGTTCTACGAGCAGTACTTC.

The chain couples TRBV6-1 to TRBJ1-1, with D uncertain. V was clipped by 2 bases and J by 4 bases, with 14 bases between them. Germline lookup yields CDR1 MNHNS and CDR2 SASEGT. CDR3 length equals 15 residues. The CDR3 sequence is CASSEMISSVTEAFF. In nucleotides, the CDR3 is TGTGCCAGCAGTGAAATGATCTCCTCAGTCACTGAAGCTTTCTTT.

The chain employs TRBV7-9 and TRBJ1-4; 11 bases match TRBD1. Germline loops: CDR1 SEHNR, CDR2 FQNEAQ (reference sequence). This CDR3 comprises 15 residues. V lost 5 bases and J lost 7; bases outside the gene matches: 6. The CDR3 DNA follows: TGTGCCAGCAGCCCGGGACAGGGGGAAGGTGAAAAACTGTTTTTT. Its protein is CASSPGQGEGEKLFF.

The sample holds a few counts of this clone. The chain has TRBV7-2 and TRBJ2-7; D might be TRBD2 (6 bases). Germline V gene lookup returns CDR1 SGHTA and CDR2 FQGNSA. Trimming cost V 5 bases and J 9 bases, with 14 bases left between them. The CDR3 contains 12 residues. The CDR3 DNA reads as TGTGCCAGCAGCCTGGGGACTTTGGCGCAGTACTTC. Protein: CASSLGTLAQYF.

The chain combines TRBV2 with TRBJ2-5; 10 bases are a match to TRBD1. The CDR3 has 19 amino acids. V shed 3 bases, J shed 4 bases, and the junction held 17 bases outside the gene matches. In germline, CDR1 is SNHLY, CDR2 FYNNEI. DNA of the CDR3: TGTGCCAGCAGTGAGTCCCCCCTCTGGAGCCGGACAGGGGGAGAGACCCAGTACTTC. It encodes CASSESPLWSRTGGETQYF.

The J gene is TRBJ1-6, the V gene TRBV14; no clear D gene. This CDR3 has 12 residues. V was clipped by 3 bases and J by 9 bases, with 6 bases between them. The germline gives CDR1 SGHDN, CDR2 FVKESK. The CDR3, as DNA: TGTGCCAGCAGCCACACAAGTTCACCCCTCCACTTT. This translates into CASSHTSSPLHF.

The CDR3 DNA reads as TGTGCCTGGAGTCGAGCAGGGGACTACGAGCAGTACTTC. It translates to CAWSRAGDYEQYF. This chain joins TRBV30 and TRBJ2-7; weak D call: TRBD1 (6 bases). The germline V gene encodes CDR1 GTSNPN and CDR2 SVGIG (reference sequence). Trimming pared 2 bases from V and 3 bases from J, leaving 11 bases between. The CDR3 consists of 13 residues.

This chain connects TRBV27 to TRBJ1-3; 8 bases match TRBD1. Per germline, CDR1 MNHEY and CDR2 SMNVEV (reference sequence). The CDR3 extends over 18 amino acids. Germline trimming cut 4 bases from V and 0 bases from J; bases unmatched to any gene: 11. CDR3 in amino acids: CASSSLPGTGRSGNTIYF. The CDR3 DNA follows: TGTGCCAGCAGTTCCCTCCCCGGGACAGGCCGCTCTGGAAACACCATATATTTT.

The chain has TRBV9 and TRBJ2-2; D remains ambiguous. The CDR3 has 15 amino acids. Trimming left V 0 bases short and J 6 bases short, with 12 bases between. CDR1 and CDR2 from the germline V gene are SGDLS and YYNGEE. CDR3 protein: CASSVGSPGPGELFF. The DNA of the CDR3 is TGTGCCAGCAGCGTAGGTTCCCCCGGCCCCGGGGAGCTGTTTTTT.

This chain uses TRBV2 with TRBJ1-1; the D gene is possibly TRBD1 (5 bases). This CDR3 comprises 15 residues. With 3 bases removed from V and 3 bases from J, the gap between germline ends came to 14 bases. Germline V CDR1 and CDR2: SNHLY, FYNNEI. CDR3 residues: CASSEGGVRDTEAFF. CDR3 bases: TGTGCCAGCAGTGAGGGGGGAGTTCGCGACACTGAAGCTTTCTTT.

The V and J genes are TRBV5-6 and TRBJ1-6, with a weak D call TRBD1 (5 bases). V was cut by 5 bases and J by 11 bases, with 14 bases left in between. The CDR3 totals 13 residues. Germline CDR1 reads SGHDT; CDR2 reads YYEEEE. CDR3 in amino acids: CASSWGTGTPLHF. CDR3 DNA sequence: TGTGCCAGCAGTTGGGGGACGGGGACACCCCTCCACTTT.

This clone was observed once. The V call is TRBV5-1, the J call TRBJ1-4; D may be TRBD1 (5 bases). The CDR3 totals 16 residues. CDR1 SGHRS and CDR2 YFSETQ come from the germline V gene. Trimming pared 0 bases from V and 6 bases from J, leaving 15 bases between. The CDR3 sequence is CASSLAKGPLHEKLFF. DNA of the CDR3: TGCGCCAGCAGCTTGGCCAAGGGACCCCTTCATGAAAAACTGTTTTTT.

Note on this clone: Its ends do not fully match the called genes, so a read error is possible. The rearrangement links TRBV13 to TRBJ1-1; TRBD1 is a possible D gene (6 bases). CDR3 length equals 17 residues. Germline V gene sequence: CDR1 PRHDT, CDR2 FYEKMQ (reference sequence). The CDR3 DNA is TGTGCCAGCACCTTAAGTGGTGTCCCAGGGGAGGGGACTGAAGCTTTCTTT. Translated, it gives CASTLSGVPGEGTEAFF.

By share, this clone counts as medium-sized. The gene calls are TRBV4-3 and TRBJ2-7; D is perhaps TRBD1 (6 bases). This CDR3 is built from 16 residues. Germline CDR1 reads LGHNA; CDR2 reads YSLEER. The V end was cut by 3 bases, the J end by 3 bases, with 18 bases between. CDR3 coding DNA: TGCGCCAGCAGCCACTATGCAGGGGATTACCTCTACGAGCAGTACTTC. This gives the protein CASSHYAGDYLYEQYF.

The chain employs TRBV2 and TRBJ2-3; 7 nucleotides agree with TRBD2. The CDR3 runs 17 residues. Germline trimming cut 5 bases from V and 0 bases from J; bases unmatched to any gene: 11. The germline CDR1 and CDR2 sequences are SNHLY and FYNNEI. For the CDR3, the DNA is TGTGCCAGCAGTCTAACCCGAGCGGGGCCGAGCACAGATACGCAGTATTTT. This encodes CASSLTRAGPSTDTQYF. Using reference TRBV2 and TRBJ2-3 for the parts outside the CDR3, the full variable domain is EPEVTQTPSHQVTQMGQEVILRCVPISNHLYFYWYRQILGQKVEFLVSFYNNEISEKSEIFDDQFSVERPDGSNFTLKIRSTKLEDSAMYFCASSLTRAGPSTDTQYFGPGTRLTVL.

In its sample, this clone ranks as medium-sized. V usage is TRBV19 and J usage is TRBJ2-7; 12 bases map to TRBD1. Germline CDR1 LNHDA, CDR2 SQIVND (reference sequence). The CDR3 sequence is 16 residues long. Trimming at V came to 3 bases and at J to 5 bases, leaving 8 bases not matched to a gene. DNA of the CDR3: TGTGCCAGTAGTATCGGGACAGGGGGCGTCGGCAACGAGCAGTACTTC. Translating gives CASSIGTGGVGNEQYF.

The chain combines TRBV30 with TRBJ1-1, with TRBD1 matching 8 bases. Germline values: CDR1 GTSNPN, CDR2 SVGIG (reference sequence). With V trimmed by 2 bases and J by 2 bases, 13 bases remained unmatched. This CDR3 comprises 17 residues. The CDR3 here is CAWSRDRLALANTEAFF. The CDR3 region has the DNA TGTGCCTGGAGTAGGGACAGGTTGGCCCTGGCCAACACTGAAGCTTTCTTT.

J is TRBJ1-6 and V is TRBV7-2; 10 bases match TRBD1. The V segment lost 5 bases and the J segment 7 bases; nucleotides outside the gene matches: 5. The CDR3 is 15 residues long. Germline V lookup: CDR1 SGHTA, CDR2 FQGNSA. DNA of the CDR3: TGTGCCAGCAGCCCCCGGACAGGGGGAAATTCACCCCTCCACTTT. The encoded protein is CASSPRTGGNSPLHF.

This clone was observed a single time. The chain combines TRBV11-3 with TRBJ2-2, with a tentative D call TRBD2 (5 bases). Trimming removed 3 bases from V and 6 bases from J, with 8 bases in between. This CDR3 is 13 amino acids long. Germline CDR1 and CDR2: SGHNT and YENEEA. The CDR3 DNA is TGTGCCAGCAGCTTTTCGAGGGCCGGGGAGCTGTTTTTT. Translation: CASSFSRAGELFF.

DNA of the CDR3: TGTGCCTGGAGTGCCACTAGCGGGAGTAAAGAGACCCAGTACTTC. Residues: CAWSATSGSKETQYF. V gene TRBV30 combines with J gene TRBJ2-5; 11 nucleotides align to TRBD2. V dropped 1 base and J dropped 3; count of bases not matched to a gene: 4. The germline gives CDR1 GTSNPN, CDR2 SVGIG (reference sequence). This CDR3 is 15 amino acids long.

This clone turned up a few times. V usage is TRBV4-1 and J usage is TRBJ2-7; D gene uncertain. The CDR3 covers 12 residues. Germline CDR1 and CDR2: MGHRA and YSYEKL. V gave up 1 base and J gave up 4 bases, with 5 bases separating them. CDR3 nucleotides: TGCGCCAGCAGCCAAGGTCCGTACGAGCAGTACTTC. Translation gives CASSQGPYEQYF.

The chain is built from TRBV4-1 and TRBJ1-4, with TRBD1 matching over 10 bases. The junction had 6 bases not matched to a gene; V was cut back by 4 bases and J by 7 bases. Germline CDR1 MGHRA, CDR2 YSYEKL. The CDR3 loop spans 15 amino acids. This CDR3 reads CASSRGQGVGEKLFF. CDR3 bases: TGCGCCAGCAGCCGCGGACAGGGGGTTGGTGAAAAACTGTTTTTT.

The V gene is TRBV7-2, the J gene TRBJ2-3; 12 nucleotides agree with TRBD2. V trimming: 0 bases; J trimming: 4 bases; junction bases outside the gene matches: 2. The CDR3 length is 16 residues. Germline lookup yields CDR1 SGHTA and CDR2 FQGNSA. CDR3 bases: TGTGCCAGCAGCTTAGCCTGGACTAGCGGGGCAGATACGCAGTATTTT. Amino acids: CASSLAWTSGADTQYF.

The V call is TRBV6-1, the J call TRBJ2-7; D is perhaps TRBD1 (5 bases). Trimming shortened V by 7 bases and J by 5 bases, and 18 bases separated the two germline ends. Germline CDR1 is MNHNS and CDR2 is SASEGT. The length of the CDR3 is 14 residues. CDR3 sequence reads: CASTPGPWGHEQYF. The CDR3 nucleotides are TGTGCCAGCACCCCAGGACCCTGGGGCCACGAGCAGTACTTC.

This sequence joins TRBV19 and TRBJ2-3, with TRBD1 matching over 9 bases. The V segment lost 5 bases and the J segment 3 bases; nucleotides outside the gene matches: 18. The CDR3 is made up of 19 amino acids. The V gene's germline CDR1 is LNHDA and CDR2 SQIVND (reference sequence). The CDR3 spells CASSPRRDREVGVTDTQYF. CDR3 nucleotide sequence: TGTGCCAGTAGTCCTCGCCGGGACAGGGAGGTCGGAGTAACAGATACGCAGTATTTT.

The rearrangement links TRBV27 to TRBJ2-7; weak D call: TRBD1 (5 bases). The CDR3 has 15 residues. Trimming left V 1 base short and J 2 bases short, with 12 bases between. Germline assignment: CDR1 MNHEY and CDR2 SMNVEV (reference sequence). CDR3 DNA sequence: TGTGCCAGCAGTTTATATACAGGTCTTGCCTACGAGCAGTACTTC. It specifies CASSLYTGLAYEQYF.

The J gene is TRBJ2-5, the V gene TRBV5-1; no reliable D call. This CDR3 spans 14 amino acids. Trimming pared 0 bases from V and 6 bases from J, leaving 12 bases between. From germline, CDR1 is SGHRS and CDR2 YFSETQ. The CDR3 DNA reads TGCGCCAGCAGCTTGGCGGTTGAACAGCAGACCCAGTACTTC. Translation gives CASSLAVEQQTQYF.

The CDR3 bases are TGTGCCAGCAACACGGGGCAGAACTATGGCTACACCTTC. It translates to CASNTGQNYGYTF. The chain employs TRBV6-1 and TRBJ1-2; maybe TRBD1 (5 bases). This CDR3 contains 13 residues. Germline V gene data show CDR1 as MNHNS and CDR2 as SASEGT. Trimming took off 7 bases at V and 2 bases at J, with 11 bases between the two ends.

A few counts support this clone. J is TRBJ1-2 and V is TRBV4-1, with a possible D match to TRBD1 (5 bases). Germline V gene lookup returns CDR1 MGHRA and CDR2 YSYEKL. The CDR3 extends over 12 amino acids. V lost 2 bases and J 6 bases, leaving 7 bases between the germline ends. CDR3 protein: CASSQRGDGYTF. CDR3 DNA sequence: TGCGCCAGCAGCCAACGAGGGGATGGCTACACCTTC.